This T cell receptor beta chain was obtained from a study of Graves' ophthalmopathy and Graves' hyperthyroidism. Background on the study: Peripheral blood sampling occurred at initial diagnosis, before any treatment. Study-level findings and limits: Among thyroid clonotypes expanded above 0.001 frequency, most also appeared in blood.

Amplification of TCR beta CDR3 regions used RNA transcripts. The authors performed first-round RT-PCR with HTBI primers and then a second-round multiplex PCR. A single record per CDR3 protein comes from TCRdb applying MiXCR to the multiplex PCR reads. The data hold 600,000 to 950,000 distinct CDR3 sequences, with around 40% observed a single time. The V segment lost 6 bases and the J segment 4 bases; nucleotides outside the gene matches: 3. Germline V lookup: CDR1 SNHLY, CDR2 FYNNEI. CDR3 length: 13 residues. This clonotype was seen at least ten times. Its antigen remains unidentified. Material: peripheral blood. The chain joins TRBV2 to TRBJ1-2; 9 bases align to TRBD1. The sequence came from an adult man with Graves' ophthalmopathy. The CDR3 region is CASRGDRAYGYTF. The DNA of the CDR3 is TGTGCCAGCAGGGGGGACAGGGCCTATGGCTACACCTTC.